Listed below are T cell receptor beta chains from one sample, sequenced in a study of T cell repertoires in cytomegalovirus infection. TCRdb passed the reads through MiXCR, listing each CDR3 protein once. The top ten hold approximately 35% of the sample, which has around 130,000 distinct CDR3 sequences, approximately 24% seen once. No antigen is known for these receptors. The sample consisted of PBMCs, sequenced either directly or after in vitro stimulation (not recorded which). The receptors shown here come from a human donor in good health (CMV status not recorded). Some clones in this sample may be carry-over from other donors' samples. CDR3s include the opening cysteine and the closing phenylalanine or tryptophan. Each record gives: D gene, V gene, J gene, clone size, CDR3 DNA, CDR3 protein. The D gene is left open where the match is weak. Clone size is shown for a subset of rows, as once, few, many or a class of expanded clone.

NA	TRBV28	TRBJ2-3	NA	TGTGCCAGCAGTCCCCGCCTCTTTGGGAGACGGGGCACAGATACGCAGTATTTT	CASSPRLFGRRGTDTQYF
TRBD1	TRBV12-3/TRBV12-4	TRBJ2-6	few	TGTGCCAGCAGCCTGGGACAGGGGAGCTCTGGGGCCAACGTCCTGACTTTC	CASSLGQGSSGANVLTF
NA	TRBV7-2	TRBJ1-1	many	TGTGCCAGCAGCTTAGGACAGGCCAAGAACACTGAAGCTTTCTTT	CASSLGQAKNTEAFF
NA	TRBV5-6	TRBJ1-5	few	TGTGCCAGCAGCTCCTGGACTATCAATCAGCCCCAGCATTTT	CASSSWTINQPQHF
TRBD1	TRBV6-2/TRBV6-3	TRBJ2-1	many	TGTGCCAGCAGTTATTGGACAGGGGGCTACAGCTCCTACAATGAGCAGTTCTTC	CASSYWTGGYSSYNEQFF
TRBD1	TRBV28	TRBJ1-2	NA	TGTGCCAGCAGGCTACAGGGGTATGGCTACACCTTC	CASRLQGYGYTF
NA	TRBV19	TRBJ1-1	NA	TGTGCCAGTAGTATGGCTACAGGGAGAATGAACACTGAAGCTTTCTTT	CASSMATGRMNTEAFF
NA	TRBV15	TRBJ2-5	NA	TGTGCCACCAGCAGAGAGGACAGCCGAGCCGGGACCCAGTACTTC	CATSREDSRAGTQYF
NA	TRBV5-1	TRBJ1-2	NA	TGCGCCAGCAGCAGGGATCAAGGCTTTCTCGATGGCTACACCTTC	CASSRDQGFLDGYTF
TRBD2	TRBV28	TRBJ2-1	NA	TGTGCCAGCAGTTGGCGCGGGAGGGCCTCTAGAAATGAGCAGTTCTTC	CASSWRGRASRNEQFF
TRBD1	TRBV27	TRBJ2-7	few	TGTGCCAGCAGACATGACAGGGGAAGGGAGCAGTACTTC	CASRHDRGREQYF
TRBD2	TRBV18	TRBJ2-5	NA	TGTGCCAGCTCACCGAGGACTAGCGGGTTCCAAGAGACCCAGTACTTC	CASSPRTSGFQETQYF
TRBD2	TRBV6-1	TRBJ2-2	NA	TGTGCCAGCAGGTCCAGCGGGGGCTTGGGCACCGGGGAGCTGTTTTTT	CASRSSGGLGTGELFF
TRBD2	TRBV10-2	TRBJ2-5	few	TGCGCCAGCAGTGAATTCGGACTAGCGGGAAAGGGAGAGACCCAGTACTTC	CASSEFGLAGKGETQYF
NA	TRBV6-5	TRBJ2-5	NA	TGTGCCAGCAGTTACTCGAAGGGGCGGGAGACCCAGTACTTC	CASSYSKGRETQYF
TRBD2	TRBV6-1	TRBJ2-2	many	TGTGCCAGCAGTTTAAATGGAGCGGGAGGGGACACCGGGGAGCTGTTTTTT	CASSLNGAGGDTGELFF
NA	TRBV29-1	TRBJ1-2	few	TGCAGCGTTGACGGGCAGGGTGGCTATGGCTACACCTTC	CSVDGQGGYGYTF
TRBD2	TRBV7-2	TRBJ2-1	few	TGTGCCAGCAGCTCATTGGGTGGACTAGCGGGAGGTGTCGGTGAGCAGTTCTTC	CASSSLGGLAGGVGEQFF
TRBD2	TRBV19	TRBJ2-1	NA	TGTGCCAGTAGAAGACTAGTTCGGGAGGGCCGGGTTGAGCAGTTCTTC	CASRRLVREGRVEQFF
NA	TRBV11-2	TRBJ2-1	NA	TGTGCCAGCAGCCGGATCGGCGGTAGCTCCTACAATGAGCAGTTCTTC	CASSRIGGSSYNEQFF
TRBD2	TRBV20-1	TRBJ2-3	NA	TGCAGTGCTAGACGGACTAGCGGGAGTGGCACAGATACGCAGTATTTT	CSARRTSGSGTDTQYF
NA	TRBV5-6	TRBJ1-2	NA	TGTGCCAGCAGCTTGCTTCGCGGCTATGGCTACACCTTC	CASSLLRGYGYTF
NA	TRBV10-3	TRBJ1-5	NA	TGTGCCATCAGTGAGTTCAGGAACCAGCCCCAGCATTTT	CAISEFRNQPQHF
NA	TRBV19	TRBJ2-3	once	TGTGCCAGTTTAGGGTCACGGCCCACAGATACGCAGTATTTT	CASLGSRPTDTQYF
NA	TRBV4-1	TRBJ2-1	few	TGCGCCAGCAGCCAAGGACTCTTCGCCTCCTACAATGAGCAGTTCTTC	CASSQGLFASYNEQFF
NA	TRBV7-6	TRBJ1-3	many	TGTGCCAGCAGCCAGGGGTACGCTGGAAACACCATATATTTT	CASSQGYAGNTIYF
TRBD2	TRBV7-2	TRBJ2-1	many	TGTGCCAGCAGCCCGGGACTAGCGGGAGGGCCCTCCTACAATGAGCAGTTCTTC	CASSPGLAGGPSYNEQFF
TRBD2	TRBV7-2	TRBJ2-7	NA	TGTGCCAGCAGCTTGGAGCGGGAAACCTACGAGCAGTACTTC	CASSLERETYEQYF
TRBD1	TRBV19	TRBJ1-2	many	TGTGCCAGTAGTATGGGCGACAGGGTGGCCTCTGGCTACACCTTC	CASSMGDRVASGYTF
NA	TRBV12-3/TRBV12-4	TRBJ1-3	few	TGTGCCAGCACAGGGGGAAACACCATATATTTT	CASTGGNTIYF
NA	TRBV4-3	TRBJ2-7	NA	TGCGCCAGCAGCCTCCGAGGGGGCTACGAGCAGTACTTC	CASSLRGGYEQYF
NA	TRBV12-3/TRBV12-4	TRBJ2-1	many	TGTGCCAGCAGTTTGACCCGGTCGGGGGAGCAGTTCTTC	CASSLTRSGEQFF
NA	TRBV12-3/TRBV12-4	TRBJ1-6	NA	TGTGCCAGCAGTTTAACCCCCCAGGGGAGTTCACCCCTCCACTTT	CASSLTPQGSSPLHF
NA	TRBV28	TRBJ1-5	many	TGTGCCAGCAGTTTATTGGGGTGGGGCGCTGTAGGCCAGCCCCAGCATTTT	CASSLLGWGAVGQPQHF
TRBD2	TRBV19	TRBJ2-1	NA	TGTGCCAGTACCTCCTATAGCGGGCAAATTTACAATGAGCAGTTCTTC	CASTSYSGQIYNEQFF
NA	TRBV29-1	TRBJ1-1	NA	TGCAGCGTTGAAGGGGGGAACACTGAAGCTTTCTTT	CSVEGGNTEAFF
NA	TRBV7-2	TRBJ1-5	NA	TGTGCCAGCAGCGAAATTAGCAATCAGCCCCAGCATTTT	CASSEISNQPQHF
TRBD2	TRBV4-3	TRBJ2-1	few	TGCGCCAGCAGTGCTAGCGGGCAGGAGTACAATGAGCAGTTCTTC	CASSASGQEYNEQFF
TRBD2	TRBV7-9	TRBJ2-1	NA	TGTGCCAGCAGCCCCAGCAGCGGGAGTACCAATGAGCAGTTCTTC	CASSPSSGSTNEQFF
NA	TRBV28	TRBJ1-1	many	TGTGCCAGCAGTTTCTGGGCTCGCGAAGCTTTCTTT	CASSFWAREAFF
NA	TRBV20-1	TRBJ2-4	NA	TGCAGTGTCGGTCGGGGGAGAAGATACATTCAGTACTTC	CSVGRGRRYIQYF
TRBD2	TRBV25-1	TRBJ2-3	NA	TGTGCCAGTCCCGGATTGGCGGGACTAGCGGGAGTGGCGGATACGCAGTATTTT	CASPGLAGLAGVADTQYF
TRBD1	TRBV7-9	TRBJ2-5	NA	TGTGCCAGCAGACAAACAGGGGCAGAGACCCAGTACTTC	CASRQTGAETQYF
NA	TRBV19	TRBJ2-3	NA	TGTGCCAGTAGTATACGACCGAACTGGGGCACAGATACGCAGTATTTT	CASSIRPNWGTDTQYF
NA	TRBV7-2	TRBJ2-4	few	TGTGCCAGCAGCCCAATTACCCTAGAAAACATTCAGTACTTC	CASSPITLENIQYF